These 17 T cell receptor beta chains were all obtained from the same sample, sequenced in a study of T cell repertoires in cytomegalovirus infection. One entry per CDR3 protein, called by TCRdb with MiXCR from the reads. The sample has some 500,000 distinct CDR3 sequences, roughly a third seen once; the top ten hold roughly 16%. What these receptors recognize is not known. The sample in question was cultured PBMCs, obtained from culture after CMV antigen stimulation. These receptors were obtained from a human donor in good health (CMV status not recorded). Some clones in this sample may be carry-over from other donors' samples.

This clonotype has more than one count but fewer than ten. V and J are TRBV11-2 and TRBJ2-1; 11 bases map to TRBD2. CDR3 length: 18 residues. V was pared by 0 bases and J by 5 bases, with 9 bases of the junction left unmatched. Germline V gives CDR1 SGHAT, CDR2 FQNNGV. This CDR3 is CASSLESVGLAGDNEQFF. Here the CDR3 DNA reads TGTGCCAGCAGCTTAGAGTCGGTCGGACTAGCGGGCGACAATGAGCAGTTCTTC.

This clonotype was observed a handful of times. The chain combines TRBV6-1 with TRBJ1-1; weak D call: TRBD1 (5 bases). Germline V lookup: CDR1 MNHNS, CDR2 SASEGT. The CDR3 is 14 amino acids. V gave up 5 bases and J gave up 4 bases, with 14 bases separating them. The CDR3: CASSITGAGTEAFF. DNA of the CDR3: TGTGCCAGCAGTATTACTGGGGCTGGCACTGAAGCTTTCTTT.

This clonotype was counted between two and nine times. V is TRBV27 and J is TRBJ2-7; possibly TRBD1 for D (6 bases). Germline lookup yields CDR1 MNHEY and CDR2 SMNVEV (reference sequence). This CDR3 is built from 14 residues. V was trimmed by 2 bases and J by 3 bases, leaving 11 bases between them. CDR3: CASSLKDRVYEQYF. The CDR3 DNA sequence: TGTGCCAGCAGTTTAAAGGACAGAGTCTACGAGCAGTACTTC.

This clonotype was seen only a few times. This chain joins TRBV6-2 or TRBV6-3 and TRBJ2-1; a possible D gene is TRBD2 (6 bases). This CDR3 comprises 10 residues. The V end lost 7 bases, the J end lost 8 bases, and 6 bases lay between the germline ends. Germline CDR1 MNHEY, CDR2 SVGEGT. The DNA for the CDR3 is TGTGCCAGCACGGGGGATGAGCAGTTCTTC. Protein product: CASTGDEQFF.

This clonotype was recorded a few times. The CDR3 coding sequence is TGTGCCAGCAGTGAACAGGGCCCCAATCAGCCCCAGCATTTT. Protein product: CASSEQGPNQPQHF. The gene calls are TRBV6-1 and TRBJ1-5; possibly TRBD1 for D (5 bases). The V end was cut by 2 bases, the J end by 3 bases, with 8 bases between. The CDR3 covers 14 residues. Germline V lookup: CDR1 MNHNS, CDR2 SASEGT.

J is TRBJ2-1 and V is TRBV7-2, with D hard to call. There are 13 residues in the CDR3. Germline V gives CDR1 SGHTA, CDR2 FQGNSA. V lost 3 bases and J lost 6, with 9 bases in between. The CDR3 reads CASSFEMSNEQFF. The CDR3 bases are TGTGCCAGCAGCTTCGAAATGAGCAATGAGCAGTTCTTC.

The V call is TRBV11-2, the J call TRBJ1-2; the D is unclear. Trimming removed 8 bases from V and 5 bases from J, with 15 bases in between. Germline V gene lookup returns CDR1 SGHAT and CDR2 FQNNGV. There are 13 residues in the CDR3. The CDR3 coding sequence is TGTGCCAGCGCGAGTAATTTGGCGTATGGCTACACCTTC. Protein: CASASNLAYGYTF. Filled out from reference TRBV11-2 and TRBJ1-2, the complete variable domain reads EAGVAQSPRYKIIEKRQSVAFWCNPISGHATLYWYQQILGQGPKLLIQFQNNGVVDDSQLPKDRFSAERLKGVDSTLKIQPAKLEDSAVYLCASASNLAYGYTFGSGTRLTVV.

V is TRBV27 and J is TRBJ2-1; D is uncertain. Germline loops: CDR1 MNHEY, CDR2 SMNVEV (reference sequence). The CDR3 extends over 13 amino acids. V shed 3 bases and J shed 5 bases, with 8 bases lying between them. The CDR3 loop is CASSFRVHNEQFF. As DNA, the CDR3 is TGTGCCAGCAGTTTTAGGGTCCACAATGAGCAGTTCTTC.

The genes are TRBV7-6 and TRBJ2-2, with TRBD2 identical over 10 bases. The CDR3 is made up of 17 amino acids. Germline values: CDR1 SGHVS, CDR2 FNYEAQ. V shed 6 bases and J 3 bases; nucleotides not matched to a gene: 10. The CDR3 loop reads CASSLGSGRPHTGELFF. CDR3 nucleotides: TGTGCCAGCAGTCTCGGTAGCGGGAGGCCACACACCGGGGAGCTGTTTTTT.

The rearrangement uses TRBV28 and TRBJ1-2, with D possibly TRBD1 on 5 matching bases. Germline values: CDR1 MDHEN, CDR2 SYDVKM. There are 14 residues in the CDR3. V was pared by 6 bases and J by 4 bases, with 15 bases between. The CDR3 sequence: CASRAPGLAYGYTF. CDR3 nucleotides: TGTGCCAGCAGGGCGCCGGGACTAGCCTATGGCTACACCTTC.

The chain is built from TRBV7-9 and TRBJ2-6; TRBD1 might be the D (5 bases). CDR1 SEHNR and CDR2 FQNEAQ come from the germline V gene (reference sequence). There are 17 residues in the CDR3. Trimming cost V 2 bases and J 0 bases, with 11 bases left between them. The CDR3 here is CASSLSTGFSGANVLTF. CDR3 nucleotide sequence: TGTGCCAGCAGCTTATCAACAGGCTTCTCTGGGGCCAACGTCCTGACTTTC.

V is TRBV7-8 and J is TRBJ2-1, with 8 bases matching TRBD2. This CDR3 contains 15 residues. Germline trimming cut 5 bases from V and 7 bases from J; bases unmatched to any gene: 10. Germline lookup yields CDR1 SGHVS and CDR2 FQNEAQ. Here the CDR3 reads CASSPALAGINEQFF. CDR3 in DNA: TGTGCCAGCAGCCCGGCCCTAGCGGGCATAAATGAGCAGTTCTTC.

This clonotype was found many times. V is TRBV4-3 and J is TRBJ2-5; perhaps TRBD1 as D (7 bases). The ends were cut back, 0 bases at V and 2 bases at J, with 13 bases in the middle. The germline V gene has CDR1 LGHNA and CDR2 YSLEER. The CDR3 loop spans 16 amino acids. The CDR3 bases are TGCGCCAGCAGCCAAGATCTCCAGGGGGGACAAGAGACCCAGTACTTC. This gives the protein CASSQDLQGGQETQYF.

This clonotype was detected only once. CDR3 amino acids: CSARDTPLYNEQFF. The CDR3 DNA is TGCAGTGCTAGGGATACTCCACTCTACAATGAGCAGTTCTTC. This chain links TRBV20-1 with TRBJ2-1; no firm D call. Per germline, CDR1 DFQATT and CDR2 SNEGSKA (reference sequence). The CDR3 is 14 amino acids. V was cut by 3 bases and J by 3 bases, with 12 bases left in between.

The V call is TRBV28, the J call TRBJ2-1; 7 bases agree with TRBD2. Germline V CDR1 and CDR2: MDHEN, SYDVKM. This CDR3 spans 15 amino acids. J was trimmed by 0 bases and V by 5 bases; bases with no gene match: 4. The CDR3 reads CASSRGGGSYNEQFF. CDR3 nucleotides: TGTGCCAGCAGTCGTGGCGGGGGCTCCTACAATGAGCAGTTCTTC.

This clonotype has more than one count but fewer than ten. The chain carries TRBV5-1 and TRBJ2-7; TRBD2 aligns across 11 bases. CDR1 and CDR2 (germline): SGHRS, YFSETQ. The ends lost 4 bases at V and 7 bases at J; junction bases unmatched: 10. The CDR3 extends over 15 amino acids. The CDR3 loop reads CASSPTSGSRDEQYF. The CDR3 DNA sequence: TGCGCCAGCAGCCCAACTAGCGGGAGTCGAGATGAGCAGTACTTC. The variable domain in full, completed from reference TRBV5-1 and TRBJ2-7, reads KAGVTQTPRYLIKTRGQQVTLSCSPISGHRSVSWYQQTPGQGLQFLFEYFSETQRNKGNFPGRFSGRQFSNSRSEMNVSTLELGDSALYLCASSPTSGSRDEQYFGPGTRLTVT.

The CDR3, as DNA: TGTGCCACTACAACCTACGGGAGGACCTACGAGCAGTACGTC. Translation: CATTTYGRTYEQYV. This chain uses TRBV6-1 with TRBJ2-7, with 7 bases aligning to TRBD2. The CDR3 is 14 amino acids. V shed 10 bases and J 2 bases; nucleotides not matched to a gene: 11. Germline V gene data show CDR1 as MNHNS and CDR2 as SASEGT.